The 24 T cell receptor beta chains below all came from one sample that was sequenced in a study of shared clonotypes between healthy human individuals. The assay was immunoSEQ multiplex PCR, and TCRdb's table has in-frame clones only and misses some. The sample yields about 2.3 million clones, just under 95% seen once. Material: naive CD4+ T cells from PBMCs. Subset specified: CD45RA+ positively selected. The receptors were gathered from a man younger than 35 in good health. Some clones in this sample may be carry-over from other donors' samples.

J is TRBJ2-5 and V is TRBV5-1, with TRBD1 identical over 7 bases. With 6 bases clipped from V and 0 bases from J, the junction kept 5 bases outside the gene matches. The CDR3 has 14 residues. Germline V CDR1 and CDR2: SGHRS, YFSETQ. CDR3 in DNA: TGCGCCAGCACCGACAGGGTGTACCAAGAGACCCAGTACTTC. Protein product: CASTDRVYQETQYF.

DNA of the CDR3: TGTGCCATCAGCCCGGAGAGCATGAACACTGAAGCTTTCTTT. Translating gives CAISPESMNTEAFF. The chain joins TRBV10-3 to TRBJ1-1; D is ambiguous. The CDR3 consists of 14 residues. The V gene's germline CDR1 is ENHRY and CDR2 SYGVKD. V was clipped by 6 bases and J by 0 bases, with 11 bases between them.

This sequence joins TRBV5-4 and TRBJ2-5; TRBD1 aligns across 7 bases. V lost 6 bases and J lost 3; bases outside the gene matches: 11. The CDR3 extends over 15 amino acids. The germline V gene encodes CDR1 SGHNT and CDR2 YYREEE (reference sequence). The CDR3 DNA reads TGTGCCAGCACCTCCCCACGACAGGGCGAAGAGACCCAGTACTTC. Amino acid sequence: CASTSPRQGEETQYF.

This chain uses TRBV30 with TRBJ2-1; no clear D. V lost 0 bases, J lost 0 bases, and 9 bases lay in between. This CDR3 comprises 15 residues. Germline-derived CDR1 and CDR2 are GTSNPN and SVGIG (reference sequence). CDR3: CAWSVIPSSYNEQFF. The CDR3 DNA reads TGTGCCTGGAGTGTAATTCCGAGCTCCTACAATGAGCAGTTCTTC.

The chain employs TRBV5-3 and TRBJ2-7, with D hard to call. TRBV5-3 is classed as an ORF, of uncertain function. V was pared by 0 bases and J by 2 bases, with 6 bases between. The CDR3 loop spans 13 amino acids. The CDR3 protein is CARSLGGTYEQYF. For the CDR3, the DNA is TGTGCCAGAAGCTTGGGGGGTACCTACGAGCAGTACTTC.

This chain joins TRBV4-1 and TRBJ2-1; 10 bases match TRBD1. CDR3 length equals 19 residues. The V segment lost 3 bases and the J segment 1 base; nucleotides outside the gene matches: 12. CDR1 is MGHRA and CDR2 is YSYEKL in the germline V gene. CDR3 in amino acids: CASSHLGWDRGRSYNEQFF. The CDR3 bases are TGCGCCAGCAGCCATCTAGGATGGGACAGGGGAAGGTCCTACAATGAGCAGTTCTTC.

CDR3 protein: CASSLDPGTEAFF. The CDR3 DNA is TGTGCCAGCAGCTTGGACCCAGGCACTGAAGCTTTCTTT. The chain links TRBV5-4 to TRBJ1-1; no clear D. CDR1 is SGHNT and CDR2 is YYREEE in the germline V gene (reference sequence). The CDR3 contains 13 residues. The V and J ends lost 0 bases and 4 bases respectively, with 7 bases between them.

V and J are TRBV6-6 and TRBJ2-2; 7 nucleotides line up with TRBD2. Per the germline V gene, CDR1 is MNHNY and CDR2 is SVGAGI (reference sequence). J gave up 6 bases and V 5 bases, and 12 bases lay outside the gene matches. This CDR3 spans 16 amino acids. The CDR3, as DNA: TGTGCCAGCAGTACATCAGGGACTATCAACGCCGGGGAGCTGTTTTTT. It yields the protein CASSTSGTINAGELFF.

V gene TRBV11-2 combines with J gene TRBJ1-3; the D is unclear. V was clipped by 6 bases and J by 1 base, with 13 bases between them. The CDR3 contains 15 residues. Per the germline V gene, CDR1 is SGHAT and CDR2 is FQNNGV. The CDR3 bases are TGTGCCAGCAGTCCGACCGGGTTTTCTGGAAACACCATATATTTT. As protein: CASSPTGFSGNTIYF.

This chain uses TRBV19 with TRBJ1-5; maybe TRBD1 (6 bases). CDR1 is LNHDA, CDR2 SQIVND, per germline (reference sequence). V was clipped by 3 bases and J by 6 bases, with 12 bases between them. The CDR3 sequence is 14 residues long. The CDR3 is CASSIGGASQPQHF. The CDR3 DNA reads as TGTGCCAGTAGTATTGGGGGGGCCAGTCAGCCCCAGCATTTT.

The chain has TRBV25-1 and TRBJ2-7; no reliable D call. The length of the CDR3 is 13 residues. The germline V gene has CDR1 MGHDK and CDR2 SYGVNS. V was pared by 8 bases and J by 4 bases, with 15 bases between. The CDR3 loop reads CASGTTNTYEQYF. The CDR3 nucleotides are TGTGCCAGCGGTACCACTAACACGTACGAGCAGTACTTC.

This clone was seen just once. The identical CDR3 is also encoded by other nucleotide sequences in the sample. The chain combines TRBV5-1 with TRBJ2-3; TRBD2 matches 9 bases. CDR1 is SGHRS and CDR2 is YFSETQ in the germline V gene. The CDR3 contains 16 residues. V dropped 2 bases and J dropped 3; count of bases not matched to a gene: 7. The CDR3 region is CASSFLAGDRTDTQYF. The CDR3 DNA sequence: TGCGCCAGCAGCTTTTTAGCGGGAGATAGAACAGATACGCAGTATTTT.

The CDR3 loop is CASSQSVSSYNEQFF. The CDR3 coding sequence is TGTGCCAGCAGTCAGAGCGTTAGCTCCTACAATGAGCAGTTCTTC. The chain links TRBV2 to TRBJ2-1, with D unresolved. This CDR3 has 15 amino acids. Germline-derived CDR1 and CDR2 are SNHLY and FYNNEI. With 5 bases removed from V and 0 bases from J, the gap between germline ends came to 11 bases.

V usage is TRBV28 and J usage is TRBJ1-3, with TRBD1 as a possible D gene (5 bases). CDR3 length equals 16 residues. Germline V gene data show CDR1 as MDHEN and CDR2 as SYDVKM. The germline V and J ends were trimmed by 7 bases and 4 bases, with 20 bases remaining between them. CDR3 residues: CASTSLTLRQGNTIYF. CDR3 in DNA: TGTGCCAGCACTTCCCTAACTCTGAGACAGGGAAACACCATATATTTT.

J is TRBJ1-2 and V is TRBV5-1; 8 nucleotides line up with TRBD1. V gave up 4 bases and J gave up 5 bases; unmatched junction bases: 7. Germline assignment: CDR1 SGHRS and CDR2 YFSETQ. The CDR3 sequence is 14 residues long. For the CDR3, the DNA is TGCGCCAGCAGCACGTTGGGACAGGATTATGGCTACACCTTC. It yields the protein CASSTLGQDYGYTF.

The V and J genes are TRBV25-1 and TRBJ1-2, with D perhaps TRBD1 (5 bases). The CDR3 loop spans 16 amino acids. Trimming removed 3 bases at V and 2 bases at J, with 16 bases between. Germline V gene lookup returns CDR1 MGHDK and CDR2 SYGVNS. CDR3 nucleotide sequence: TGTGCCAGCAGTGACCCCCATTCAGGGCAGAACTATGGCTACACCTTC. Its protein product is CASSDPHSGQNYGYTF.

Here the CDR3 DNA reads TGTGCCACGGAGGGGAAACCGGGCAAAAACATTCAGTACTTC. Translated, it gives CATEGKPGKNIQYF. The rearrangement joins TRBV28 to TRBJ2-4; maybe TRBD2 (6 bases). The CDR3 extends over 14 amino acids. Trimming removed 10 bases at V and 3 bases at J, with 16 bases between. CDR1 MDHEN and CDR2 SYDVKM come from the germline V gene.

For the CDR3, the DNA is TGTGCCAGCAGCCCCCGATTACAGGGTAACAATCAGCCCCAGCATTTT. Translation gives CASSPRLQGNNQPQHF. The chain joins TRBV7-8 to TRBJ1-5; TRBD1 is a possible D gene (6 bases). Trimming cost V 5 bases and J 3 bases, with 17 bases left between them. The CDR3 has 16 residues. Germline lookup yields CDR1 SGHVS and CDR2 FQNEAQ.

The V call is TRBV14, the J call TRBJ2-3; 7 positions agree with TRBD1. In germline, CDR1 is SGHDN, CDR2 FVKESK. Trimming cost V 4 bases and J 6 bases; bases outside gene matches: 13. The length of the CDR3 is 16 residues. In DNA, the CDR3 is TGTGCCAGCAGCCTTCGACAGGGAATCTCCATGGATACGCAGTATTTT. Translated, it gives CASSLRQGISMDTQYF.

This chain links TRBV4-3 with TRBJ1-2, with D possibly TRBD1 on 6 matching bases. The germline CDR1 and CDR2 sequences are LGHNA and YSLEER. This CDR3 has 15 residues. V was clipped by 0 bases and J by 7 bases, with 15 bases between them. The CDR3: CASSQEPQGNAGYTF. The CDR3 DNA sequence: TGCGCCAGCAGCCAAGAGCCACAGGGTAACGCTGGCTACACCTTC.

The chain employs TRBV28 and TRBJ1-3; D gene uncertain. CDR1 is MDHEN and CDR2 is SYDVKM in the germline V gene. V shed 1 base and J shed 0 bases, with 13 bases lying between them. The CDR3 runs 17 residues. The CDR3 region has the DNA TGTGCCAGCAGTTTATTTGCACAGAGGGTCTCTGGAAACACCATATATTTT. Its protein product is CASSLFAQRVSGNTIYF. Filled out from reference TRBV28 and TRBJ1-3, the complete variable domain reads DVKVTQSSRYLVKRTGEKVFLECVQDMDHENMFWYRQDPGLGLRLIYFSYDVKMKEKGDIPEGYSVSREKKERFSLILESASTNQTSMYLCASSLFAQRVSGNTIYFGEGSWLTVV.

This clone was detected only once. The V and J genes are TRBV29-1 and TRBJ2-2; no clear D gene. Deletions cut 7 bases from V and 7 bases from J, with 10 bases between. The CDR3 extends over 11 amino acids. Germline lookup yields CDR1 SQVTM and CDR2 ANQGSEA. The CDR3 DNA follows: TGCAGCGCAGGAGATGGCGGGGAGCTGTTTTTT. Its protein product is CSAGDGGELFF.

The CDR3 bases are TGTGCCAGCGTAGCTAGCGGGACGAACACCGGGGAGCTGTTTTTT. It is translated as CASVASGTNTGELFF. V gene TRBV7-6 combines with J gene TRBJ2-2; the match to TRBD2 covers 9 bases. CDR1 SGHVS and CDR2 FNYEAQ come from the germline V gene. The CDR3 totals 15 residues. Trimming cost V 8 bases and J 0 bases; bases outside gene matches: 4.

This chain connects TRBV6-5 to TRBJ2-3; no clear D gene. CDR1 and CDR2 from the germline V gene are MNHEY and SVGAGI. There are 14 residues in the CDR3. Trimming shortened V by 5 bases and J by 3 bases, and 12 bases separated the two germline ends. The CDR3 protein is CASSGSKRTDTQYF. The CDR3 nucleotides are TGTGCCAGCAGTGGATCGAAAAGGACAGATACGCAGTATTTT.